This T cell receptor (beta chain) was identified in a study of graft-versus-host responses after intestinal transplantation. TCRdb keeps only in-frame clones here, not all; method: immunoSEQ multiplex PCR. The data show some 95,000 clones, roughly nine tenths seen once. The CDR3 length is 14 residues. CDR1 is LNHDA and CDR2 is SQIVND in the germline V gene (reference sequence). With 4 bases clipped from V and 3 bases from J, the junction kept 1 base outside the gene matches. This clone was seen a few times. Its antigen is unknown. The specimen comprised unstimulated CD8+ T cells sorted from spleen or lymph node cells, sampled before intestinal transplant. The clonotype comes from a human donor who received an intestinal transplant. J is TRBJ1-2 and V is TRBV19, with 11 bases matching TRBD1. This CDR3 reads CASSTGQGDYGYTF. CDR3 coding DNA: TGTGCCAGTAGTACGGGACAGGGGGACTATGGCTACACCTTC.